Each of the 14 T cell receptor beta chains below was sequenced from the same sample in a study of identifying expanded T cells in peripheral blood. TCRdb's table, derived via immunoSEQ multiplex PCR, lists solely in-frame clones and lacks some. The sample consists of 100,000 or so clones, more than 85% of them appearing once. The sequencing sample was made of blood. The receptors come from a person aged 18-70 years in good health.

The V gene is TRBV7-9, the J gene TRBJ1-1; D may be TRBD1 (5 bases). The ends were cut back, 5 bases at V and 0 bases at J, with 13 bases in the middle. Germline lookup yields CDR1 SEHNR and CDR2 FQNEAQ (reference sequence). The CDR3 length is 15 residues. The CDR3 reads CASSPTAGLNTEAFF. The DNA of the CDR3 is TGTGCCAGCAGCCCCACCGCAGGGTTGAACACTGAAGCTTTCTTT.

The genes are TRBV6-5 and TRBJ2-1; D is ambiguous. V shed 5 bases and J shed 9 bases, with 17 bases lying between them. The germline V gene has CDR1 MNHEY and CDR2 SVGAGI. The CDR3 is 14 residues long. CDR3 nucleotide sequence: TGTGCCAGCAGTCGGACCCTACCGGGTAGTGAGCAGTTCTTC. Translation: CASSRTLPGSEQFF.

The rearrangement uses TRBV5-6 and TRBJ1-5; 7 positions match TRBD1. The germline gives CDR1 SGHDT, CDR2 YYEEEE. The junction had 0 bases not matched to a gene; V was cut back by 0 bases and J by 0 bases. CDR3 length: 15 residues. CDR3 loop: CASSLGQGSNQPQHF. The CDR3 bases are TGTGCCAGCAGCTTGGGACAGGGTAGCAATCAGCCCCAGCATTTT.

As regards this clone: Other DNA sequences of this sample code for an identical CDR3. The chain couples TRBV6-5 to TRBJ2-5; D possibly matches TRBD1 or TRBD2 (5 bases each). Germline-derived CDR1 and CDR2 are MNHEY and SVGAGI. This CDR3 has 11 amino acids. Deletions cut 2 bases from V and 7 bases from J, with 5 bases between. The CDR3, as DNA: TGTGCCAGCAGTTACGGGGGGACCCAGTACTTC. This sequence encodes CASSYGGTQYF.

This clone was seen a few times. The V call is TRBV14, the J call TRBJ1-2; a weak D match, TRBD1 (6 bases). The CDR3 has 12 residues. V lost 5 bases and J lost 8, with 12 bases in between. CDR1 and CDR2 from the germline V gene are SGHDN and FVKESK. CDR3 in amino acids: CASSTGLQGYTF. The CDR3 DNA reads TGTGCCAGCAGCACAGGGTTGCAGGGCTACACCTTC.

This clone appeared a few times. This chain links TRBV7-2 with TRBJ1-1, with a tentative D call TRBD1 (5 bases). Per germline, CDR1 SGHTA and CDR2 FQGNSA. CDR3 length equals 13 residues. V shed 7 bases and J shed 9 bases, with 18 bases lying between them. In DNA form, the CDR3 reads TGTGCCAGCACTTTTGGTTTGGGGGATCAAGCTTTCTTT. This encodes CASTFGLGDQAFF.

The DNA for the CDR3 is TGTGCCAGCAGCTTGGGTCGTGGCGGGGCTGGAGATACGCAGTATTTT. This translates into CASSLGRGGAGDTQYF. The J gene is TRBJ2-3, the V gene TRBV5-4; tentatively, D is TRBD2 (6 bases). This CDR3 has 16 amino acids. Germline V CDR1 and CDR2: SGHNT, YYREEE (reference sequence). The V end was cut by 0 bases, the J end by 5 bases, with 16 bases between.

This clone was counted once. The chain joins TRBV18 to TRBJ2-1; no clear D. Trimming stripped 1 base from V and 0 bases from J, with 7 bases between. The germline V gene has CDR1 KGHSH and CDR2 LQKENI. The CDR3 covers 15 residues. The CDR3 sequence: CASSPLERSYNEQFF. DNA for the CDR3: TGTGCCAGCTCACCACTAGAGCGCTCCTACAATGAGCAGTTCTTC. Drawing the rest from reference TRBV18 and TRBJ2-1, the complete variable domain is NAGVMQNPRHLVRRRGQEARLRCSPMKGHSHVYWYRQLPEEGLKFMVYLQKENIIDESGMPKERFSAEFPKEGPSILRIQQVVRGDSAAYFCASSPLERSYNEQFFGPGTRLTVL.

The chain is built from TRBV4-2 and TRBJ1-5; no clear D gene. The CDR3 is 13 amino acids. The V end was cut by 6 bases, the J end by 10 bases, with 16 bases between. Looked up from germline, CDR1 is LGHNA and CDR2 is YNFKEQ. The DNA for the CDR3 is TGTGCCAGCAGAAAAGAGGTTCTGGGCCCCCAGCATTTT. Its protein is CASRKEVLGPQHF.

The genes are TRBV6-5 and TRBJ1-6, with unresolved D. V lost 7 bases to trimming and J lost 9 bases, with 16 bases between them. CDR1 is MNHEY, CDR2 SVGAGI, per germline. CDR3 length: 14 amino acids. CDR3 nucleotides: TGTGCCAGCACCTTACAGTTACTAGCTTCACCCCTCCACTTT. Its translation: CASTLQLLASPLHF.

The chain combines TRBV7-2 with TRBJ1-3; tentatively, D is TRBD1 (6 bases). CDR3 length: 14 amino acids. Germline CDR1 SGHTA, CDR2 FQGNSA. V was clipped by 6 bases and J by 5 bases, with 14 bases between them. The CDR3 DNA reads TGTGCCAGCAGTGTTCCGGGACAACGAAACACCATATATTTT. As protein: CASSVPGQRNTIYF.

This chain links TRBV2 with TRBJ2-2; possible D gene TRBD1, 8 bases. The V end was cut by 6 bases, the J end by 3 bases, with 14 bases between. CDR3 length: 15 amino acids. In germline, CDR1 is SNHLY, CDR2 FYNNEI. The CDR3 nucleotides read TGTGCCAGCAGCCCCACAGGGGGGGACACCGGGGAGCTGTTTTTT. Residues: CASSPTGGDTGELFF.

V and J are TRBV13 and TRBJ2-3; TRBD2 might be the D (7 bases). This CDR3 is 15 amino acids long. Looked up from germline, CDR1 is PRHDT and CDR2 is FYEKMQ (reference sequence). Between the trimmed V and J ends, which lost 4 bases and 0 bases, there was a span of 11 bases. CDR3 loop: CASSSGGLSTDTQYF. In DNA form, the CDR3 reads TGTGCCAGCAGCTCGGGGGGCCTTAGCACAGATACGCAGTATTTT.

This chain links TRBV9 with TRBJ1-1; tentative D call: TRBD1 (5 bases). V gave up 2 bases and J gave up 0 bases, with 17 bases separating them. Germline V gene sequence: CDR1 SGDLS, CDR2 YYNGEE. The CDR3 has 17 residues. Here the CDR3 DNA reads TGTGCCAGCAGCGTGAGTATAGAGGGGCCCTTGAACACTGAAGCTTTCTTT. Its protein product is CASSVSIEGPLNTEAFF. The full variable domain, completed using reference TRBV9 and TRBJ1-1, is DSGVTQTPKHLITATGQRVTLRCSPRSGDLSVYWYQQSLDQGLQFLIQYYNGEERAKGNILERFSAQQFPDLHSELNLSSLELGDSALYFCASSVSIEGPLNTEAFFGQGTRLTVV.